The 26 T cell receptor beta chains in this list originate from one sample, sequenced in a study of Graves' ophthalmopathy and Graves' hyperthyroidism. TCR beta CDR3 regions were amplified from RNA transcripts. HTBI primers were employed in first-round RT-PCR, then a second-round multiplex PCR followed. TCRdb re-analysed the multiplex PCR reads in MiXCR, keeping a single row per CDR3 protein. The data contain some 350,000 distinct CDR3 sequences, about 17% of them seen just once; the ten biggest clones take up roughly 2.4%. Sequencing was done on a sample of peripheral blood. The receptor source for this set is an adult woman with stable Graves' hyperthyroidism.

This clonotype was detected ten times or more. V usage is TRBV5-1 and J usage is TRBJ2-4; 8 bases are a match to TRBD2. The CDR3 is 18 amino acids. The V gene's germline CDR1 is SGHRS and CDR2 YFSETQ. The V segment lost 3 bases and the J segment 3 bases; nucleotides outside the gene matches: 14. The chain's CDR3 is CASSSDGRGAFVKNIQYF. The CDR3, as DNA: TGCGCCAGCAGCTCCGACGGGAGGGGGGCTTTTGTCAAAAACATTCAGTACTTC.

This clonotype came up many times. The chain uses TRBV12-3 or TRBV12-4 and TRBJ2-5, with TRBD2 matching over 8 bases. V was pared by 5 bases and J by 10 bases, with 3 bases of the junction left unmatched. CDR3 length: 11 residues. The DNA for the CDR3 is TGTGCCAGCAGTGCCGGGAGGGTCCAGTACTTC. This gives the protein CASSAGRVQYF.

This clonotype was detected many times. The gene calls are TRBV29-1 and TRBJ2-5, with a weak D call TRBD2 (6 bases). In germline, CDR1 is SQVTM, CDR2 ANQGSEA. This CDR3 has 14 amino acids. The germline V and J ends were trimmed by 6 bases and 4 bases, with 18 bases remaining between them. CDR3 loop: CSVNPRGKGETQYF. The DNA of the CDR3 is TGCAGCGTGAACCCCCGGGGGAAGGGAGAGACCCAGTACTTC. The full variable domain, its missing parts supplied by reference TRBV29-1 and TRBJ2-5, is SAVISQKPSRDICQRGTSLTIQCQVDSQVTMMFWYRQQPGQSLTLIATANQGSEATYESGFVIDKFPISRPNLTFSTLTVSNMSPEDSSIYLCSVNPRGKGETQYFGPGTRLLVL.

This clonotype was recorded many times. The rearrangement links TRBV11-1 to TRBJ1-1; D might be TRBD1 (5 bases). Deletions cut 5 bases from V and 2 bases from J, with 15 bases between. The germline V gene encodes CDR1 SGHAT and CDR2 FQDESV (reference sequence). The CDR3 spans 15 residues. DNA for the CDR3: TGTGCCAGCAGCCATCGACAGAAAAGTAACACTGAAGCTTTCTTT. Amino acids: CASSHRQKSNTEAFF.

This clonotype was seen only a few times. The J gene is TRBJ2-7, the V gene TRBV28; 7 nucleotides agree with TRBD2. The germline V gene has CDR1 MDHEN and CDR2 SYDVKM. The CDR3 has 16 amino acids. V lost 5 bases to trimming and J lost 1 base; unmatched junction nucleotides: 11. The CDR3: CASSRFAGEGSYEQYF. CDR3 nucleotide sequence: TGTGCCAGCAGTCGTTTTGCGGGGGAGGGGTCCTACGAGCAGTACTTC.

The rearrangement uses TRBV6-1 and TRBJ1-1; 12 bases line up with TRBD1. Germline V gives CDR1 MNHNS, CDR2 SASEGT. The CDR3 consists of 15 residues. The ends lost 4 bases at V and 11 bases at J; junction bases unmatched: 11. CDR3 coding DNA: TGTGCCAGCAGTGGATCCGCCGGGACAGGGGGCTATGCTTTCTTT. Residues: CASSGSAGTGGYAFF.

This clonotype has a count of ten or more. The rearrangement joins TRBV6-5 to TRBJ2-5; D unresolved. Germline CDR1 and CDR2: MNHEY and SVGAGI. The CDR3 runs 13 residues. Trimming took 4 bases from V and 0 from J, leaving 6 bases between them. The CDR3 DNA follows: TGTGCCAGCAGTTCTCTGTACCAAGAGACCCAGTACTTC. This translates into CASSSLYQETQYF.

In this sample, this clonotype turned up many times. V usage is TRBV12-5 and J usage is TRBJ1-3; D is uncertain. Trimming removed 2 bases at V and 1 base at J, with 15 bases between. CDR3 length equals 17 residues. The germline V gene encodes CDR1 LGHNT and CDR2 FRNRAP. In DNA form, the CDR3 reads TGTGCTAGTGGTTTGACACCGCTAGGAGCTTCTGGAAACACCATATATTTT. It is translated as CASGLTPLGASGNTIYF.

Ten or more counts support this clonotype. This rearrangement joins TRBV9 to TRBJ1-5, with a possible D match to TRBD1 (5 bases). CDR1 SGDLS and CDR2 YYNGEE come from the germline V gene. V lost 0 bases and J lost 7, with 14 bases in between. This CDR3 is built from 15 residues. CDR3 bases: TGTGCCAGCAGCGTAGGGGGACGGGCGGGGCAGCCCCAGCATTTT. Encoded protein: CASSVGGRAGQPQHF.

At least ten counts were recorded for this clonotype. The V and J genes are TRBV28 and TRBJ2-7; 8 bases agree with TRBD1. Germline V gene lookup returns CDR1 MDHEN and CDR2 SYDVKM. The CDR3 loop spans 15 amino acids. V was clipped by 4 bases and J by 3 bases; unmatched bases: 8. As DNA, the CDR3 is TGTGCCAGCAGTTCAGGACAGGGAATTTTCTACGAGCAGTACTTC. Amino acids: CASSSGQGIFYEQYF.

The sample holds a few counts of this clonotype. The CDR3 carries no conserved terminal phenylalanine or tryptophan, so it likely arises from a read error. This sequence joins TRBV20-1 and TRBJ1-5; a possible D gene is TRBD1 (6 bases). V was pared by 8 bases and J by 6 bases, with 14 bases between. This CDR3 region has 12 residues. CDR1 is DFQATT and CDR2 is SNEGSKA in the germline V gene (reference sequence). CDR3 sequence reads: CSTTKGGQPQHL. The DNA of the CDR3 is TGCAGTACGACAAAGGGGGGTCAGCCCCAGCATCTT.

This clonotype was observed a few times. The rearrangement uses TRBV12-3 or TRBV12-4 and TRBJ1-2; perhaps TRBD1 as D (6 bases). V dropped 6 bases and J dropped 6 bases, with 11 bases sitting between them. The CDR3 covers 12 residues. Here the CDR3 DNA reads TGTGCCAGCAGCACAGGGTCCAATGGCTACACCTTC. This encodes CASSTGSNGYTF.

This clonotype was detected ten times or more. The chain carries TRBV4-1 and TRBJ2-3; TRBD2 aligns across 12 bases. Trimming removed 1 base from V and 6 bases from J; junction bases left unmatched: 11. Germline V gene lookup returns CDR1 MGHRA and CDR2 YSYEKL. The CDR3 contains 18 residues. CDR3 residues: CASSQVSTSGSIGDTQYF. Written as DNA, the CDR3 is TGCGCCAGCAGCCAAGTGTCGACTAGCGGGAGTATTGGGGATACGCAGTATTTT.

This clonotype was seen many times. CDR3: CASSQGTGSYNSPLHF. CDR3 DNA: TGTGCCAGCAGCCAGGGGACGGGCTCCTATAATTCACCCCTCCACTTT. The chain joins TRBV28 to TRBJ1-6; possibly TRBD1 for D (6 bases). In germline, CDR1 is MDHEN, CDR2 SYDVKM. V gave up 6 bases and J gave up 0 bases, with 12 bases separating them. The length of the CDR3 is 16 residues.

The chain links TRBV2 to TRBJ2-7; D is ambiguous. Germline-derived CDR1 and CDR2 are SNHLY and FYNNEI. The CDR3 contains 16 residues. The ends were cut back, 1 base at V and 1 base at J, with 14 bases in the middle. CDR3 in amino acids: CASSEGPAVQSYEQYF. The DNA for the CDR3 is TGTGCCAGCAGTGAAGGGCCGGCAGTCCAGTCCTACGAGCAGTACTTC.

This clonotype was picked up many times. The chain links TRBV7-2 to TRBJ2-7; 11 bases fit TRBD1. V lost 2 bases and J lost 6; bases outside the gene matches: 9. Germline values: CDR1 SGHTA, CDR2 FQGNSA. The CDR3 consists of 16 residues. In DNA form, the CDR3 reads TGTGCCAGCAGCTTATCCAGCAGGACAGGGGGCCGCGAGCAGTACTTC. Translated: CASSLSSRTGGREQYF.

The chain uses TRBV19 and TRBJ1-1; D gene ambiguous. This CDR3 spans 14 amino acids. Per germline, CDR1 LNHDA and CDR2 SQIVND (reference sequence). V was cut by 5 bases and J by 3 bases, with 13 bases left in between. The CDR3 region has the DNA TGTGCCAGTAGTGATCAGAGACCCTACACTGAAGCTTTCTTT. Residues: CASSDQRPYTEAFF.

This clonotype turned up a few times. The chain carries TRBV5-5 and TRBJ2-5; 7 positions match TRBD1. V shed 2 bases, J shed 4 bases, and the junction held 14 bases outside the gene matches. CDR3 length equals 17 residues. The germline CDR1 and CDR2 sequences are SGHKS and YYEKEE (reference sequence). As DNA, the CDR3 is TGTGCCAGCAGCTTTTTAAAGACAGGGCACTTGGTAGAGACCCAGTACTTC. Protein: CASSFLKTGHLVETQYF. The entire variable domain, with the rest obtained from reference TRBV5-5 and TRBJ2-5, is as follows: DAGVTQSPTHLIKTRGQQVTLRCSPISGHKSVSWYQQVLGQGPQFIFQYYEKEERGRGNFPDRFSARQFPNYSSELNVNALLLGDSALYLCASSFLKTGHLVETQYFGPGTRLLVL.

This clonotype was counted ten times or more. CDR3 sequence reads: CASRWDKNIQYF. The CDR3 DNA follows: TGTGCCAGCCGGTGGGACAAAAACATTCAGTACTTC. The chain couples TRBV6-1 to TRBJ2-4; D not resolved. Germline V gene lookup returns CDR1 MNHNS and CDR2 SASEGT. V dropped 8 bases and J dropped 3 bases, with 8 bases sitting between them. The CDR3 totals 12 residues.

CDR3 sequence reads: CSARSSSGGISHEQYF. As DNA, the CDR3 is TGCAGTGCTAGATCATCCTCCGGCGGGATATCGCACGAGCAGTACTTC. The chain has TRBV20-1 and TRBJ2-7, with D perhaps matching TRBD2 (6 bases). With 2 bases removed from V and 5 bases from J, the gap between germline ends came to 22 bases. The V gene's germline CDR1 is DFQATT and CDR2 SNEGSKA (reference sequence). The CDR3 is 16 amino acids.

The gene calls are TRBV6-5 and TRBJ1-1; the D gene is possibly TRBD1 (6 bases). The CDR3 runs 14 residues. Germline CDR1 is MNHEY and CDR2 is SVGAGI. Trimming removed 1 base at V and 4 bases at J, with 10 bases between. In nucleotides, the CDR3 is TGTGCCAGCAGTTACTTATCAGGGGCCACTGAAGCTTTCTTT. This translates into CASSYLSGATEAFF.

The chain recombines TRBV20-1 with TRBJ2-5; 8 bases fit TRBD2. The CDR3 consists of 17 residues. J was trimmed by 1 base and V by 0 bases; bases with no gene match: 10. The germline CDR1 and CDR2 sequences are DFQATT and SNEGSKA (reference sequence). This CDR3 is CSARDLRVAGTQETQYF. CDR3 in DNA: TGCAGTGCTAGAGATCTCCGGGTAGCGGGGACCCAAGAGACCCAGTACTTC.

At least ten counts were recorded for this clonotype. This chain joins TRBV7-2 and TRBJ1-1; tentative D call: TRBD1 (5 bases). This CDR3 is 13 amino acids long. Per germline, CDR1 SGHTA and CDR2 FQGNSA. The V and J ends lost 4 bases and 5 bases respectively, with 11 bases between them. The CDR3 region has the DNA TGTGCCAGCAGCTCTCAGGGTGATACTGAAGCTTTCTTT. Its protein product is CASSSQGDTEAFF.

This clonotype occurred many times. This chain joins TRBV2 and TRBJ2-2; D gene ambiguous. The germline CDR1 and CDR2 sequences are SNHLY and FYNNEI. CDR3 length equals 12 residues. Trimming shortened V by 2 bases and J by 7 bases, and 5 bases separated the two germline ends. The CDR3 is CASSESIGELFF. CDR3 sequence (DNA): TGTGCCAGCAGTGAATCTATCGGGGAGCTGTTTTTT.

This clonotype was seen at least ten times. The chain couples TRBV12-3 or TRBV12-4 to TRBJ1-1; weak D call: TRBD1 (5 bases). The ends were cut back, 6 bases at V and 1 base at J, with 15 bases in the middle. CDR3 length: 15 amino acids. The CDR3 here is CASSYPGRGNTEAFF. The CDR3 bases are TGTGCCAGCAGCTACCCAGGGAGGGGGAACACTGAAGCTTTCTTT.

The chain has TRBV12-3 or TRBV12-4 and TRBJ1-5; D remains unclear. The germline V and J ends were trimmed by 5 bases and 1 base, with 12 bases remaining between them. CDR3 length equals 15 residues. The CDR3 DNA is TGTGCCAGCAGTGACGGCGGACCGAGCAATCAGCCCCAGCATTTT. This encodes CASSDGGPSNQPQHF.